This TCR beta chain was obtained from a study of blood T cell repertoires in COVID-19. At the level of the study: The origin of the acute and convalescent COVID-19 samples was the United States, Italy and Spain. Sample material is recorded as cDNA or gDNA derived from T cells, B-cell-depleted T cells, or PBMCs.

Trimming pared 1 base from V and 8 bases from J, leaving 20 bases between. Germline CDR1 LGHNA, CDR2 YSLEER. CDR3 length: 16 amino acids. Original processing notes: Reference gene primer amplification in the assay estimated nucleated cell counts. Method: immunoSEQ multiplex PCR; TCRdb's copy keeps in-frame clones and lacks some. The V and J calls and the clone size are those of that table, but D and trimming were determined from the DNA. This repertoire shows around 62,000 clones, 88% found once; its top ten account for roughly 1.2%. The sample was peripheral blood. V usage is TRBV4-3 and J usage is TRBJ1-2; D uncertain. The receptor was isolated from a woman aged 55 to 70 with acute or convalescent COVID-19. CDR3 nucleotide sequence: TGCGCCAGCAGCCAAGGGGCACCGACCGCCTATGAGGGCTACACCTTC. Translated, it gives CASSQGAPTAYEGYTF.